This T cell receptor (beta chain) emerged from a study of blood T cell repertoires in COVID-19. Study-level information: Nucleic acid was either cDNA or gDNA, and it came from T cells, B-cell-depleted T cells, or PBMCs.

As originally analysed: Nucleated cell number was recorded as an estimate derived from reference gene primer amplification. Using immunoSEQ multiplex PCR, the repertoire was profiled, and TCRdb retains in-frame clones only, with some absent. V, J and clone size are those of that table, while D and trimming were read from the DNA. Of over 200,000 clones in the sample, 91% were seen once. The cohort comprised adults aged 18 to 89 years residing in under 25 US areas. Each participant's cohort was designated according to participant-reported clinical history. Trimming pared 3 bases from V and 3 bases from J, leaving 14 bases between. The CDR3 is 15 residues long. Looked up from germline, CDR1 is LNHDA and CDR2 is SQIVND (reference sequence).

The clonotype was recovered from a human donor in a cohort exposed to, infected with or recovered from COVID-19 (not recorded which). The donor label of this sample is uncertain. The sequencing sample was made of PBMCs or T cells enriched from blood (not recorded which). The chain joins TRBV19 to TRBJ1-1; no firm D call. The CDR3 protein is CASSIRVLSDTEAFF. CDR3 DNA: TGTGCCAGTAGTATCCGAGTCTTAAGTGACACTGAAGCTTTCTTT.